This is a list of T cell receptor beta chains from one sample in a study of response to subunit inactivated influenza vaccine. TCRdb re-analysed the RT-PCR reads in MiXCR, keeping a single row per CDR3 protein. The sample lists about 190,000 distinct CDR3 sequences, approximately 15% occurring once. The sequences come from CD8+ T cells sorted from PBMCs, collected approximately 5 days after vaccination. The receptors were sampled from a man in his fifties or sixties who received an inactivated influenza vaccine. CDR3s include the opening cysteine and the closing phenylalanine or tryptophan. The order of the fields is CDR3 protein, V gene, clone size, D gene. The D gene is left open where the match is weak. Part of the rows lack a size; the others show once, few, many or a class for expanded clones.

CDR3 protein: CSVEHPGAGQSEQYF
V gene: TRBV29-1
clone size: medium-sized
D gene: NA

CDR3 protein: CATSVEGTDGELFF
V gene: TRBV24-1
clone size: NA
D gene: NA

CDR3 protein: CSVEDAVAFQETQYF
V gene: TRBV29-1
clone size: many
D gene: NA

CDR3 protein: CASSLAIPGTGNNEQFF
V gene: TRBV27
clone size: few
D gene: TRBD1

CDR3 protein: CAARDPSHEQYF
V gene: TRBV10-3
clone size: many
D gene: NA

CDR3 protein: CSARVQVLGELFF
V gene: TRBV20-1
clone size: NA
D gene: NA

CDR3 protein: CAAGQYNSPLHF
V gene: TRBV28
clone size: NA
D gene: NA

CDR3 protein: CASSITGVVKLAEAFF
V gene: TRBV19
clone size: NA
D gene: TRBD1

CDR3 protein: CASSFGQGSTNEQFF
V gene: TRBV7-9
clone size: many
D gene: TRBD1

CDR3 protein: CASSWTGQVSDYSYTF
V gene: TRBV28
clone size: NA
D gene: TRBD1

CDR3 protein: CASSPSLSYEQYF
V gene: TRBV9
clone size: many
D gene: NA

CDR3 protein: CSVCWDSYEQYF
V gene: TRBV29-1
clone size: NA
D gene: NA

CDR3 protein: CASSQYQPTTDEQYF
V gene: TRBV12-3/TRBV12-4
clone size: few
D gene: NA

CDR3 protein: CASSPTGNQHHEQYF
V gene: TRBV27
clone size: few
D gene: NA

CDR3 protein: CASSTRGAGNTIYF
V gene: TRBV13
clone size: NA
D gene: NA

CDR3 protein: CASSLSPSGGDEQFF
V gene: TRBV12-3/TRBV12-4
clone size: NA
D gene: TRBD2

CDR3 protein: CASSPWMASTDTQYF
V gene: TRBV4-1
clone size: NA
D gene: NA

CDR3 protein: CASSQETTETTNEKLFF
V gene: TRBV4-3
clone size: few
D gene: NA

CDR3 protein: CASSFVKNTEAFF
V gene: TRBV6-2/TRBV6-3
clone size: few
D gene: NA

CDR3 protein: CASSQGVAGASTDTQYF
V gene: TRBV4-1
clone size: many
D gene: TRBD2

CDR3 protein: CASSLIRAAGGPSYNEQFF
V gene: TRBV7-6
clone size: NA
D gene: TRBD2

CDR3 protein: CASVQHLSTDTQYF
V gene: TRBV12-3/TRBV12-4
clone size: few
D gene: NA

CDR3 protein: CSASSREGQGHYGYTF
V gene: TRBV20-1
clone size: few
D gene: NA

CDR3 protein: CASSLTSPVSSYNEQFF
V gene: TRBV6-2/TRBV6-3
clone size: NA
D gene: NA

CDR3 protein: CASSTEDRGDTGELFF
V gene: TRBV18
clone size: NA
D gene: TRBD1

CDR3 protein: CASSPTGKGGELFF
V gene: TRBV28
clone size: NA
D gene: NA

CDR3 protein: CASSFLHRTRTGELFF
V gene: TRBV13
clone size: many
D gene: NA

CDR3 protein: CASSQGTAEAFF
V gene: TRBV5-6
clone size: NA
D gene: TRBD1

CDR3 protein: CASSYGQANTGELFF
V gene: TRBV27
clone size: few
D gene: TRBD1

CDR3 protein: CASSGLAEYTGELFF
V gene: TRBV2
clone size: few
D gene: TRBD2

CDR3 protein: CASSQPGVVYNEQFF
V gene: TRBV28
clone size: NA
D gene: NA

CDR3 protein: CASSQVGLNEKLFF
V gene: TRBV4-1
clone size: NA
D gene: NA

CDR3 protein: CASSLASGLDEQYF
V gene: TRBV5-1
clone size: NA
D gene: TRBD2

CDR3 protein: CASSSRGLNTEAFF
V gene: TRBV12-3/TRBV12-4
clone size: NA
D gene: TRBD1

CDR3 protein: CASGDLTRNTGELFF
V gene: TRBV2
clone size: NA
D gene: NA

CDR3 protein: CASSGADHIFGSEAFF
V gene: TRBV9
clone size: NA
D gene: NA

CDR3 protein: CASSLPTSGGVAKNIQYF
V gene: TRBV5-1
clone size: few
D gene: TRBD2

CDR3 protein: CASSLNLLAGSHNEQFF
V gene: TRBV7-6
clone size: many
D gene: TRBD2

CDR3 protein: CAISTPGTGWDQPQHF
V gene: TRBV10-3
clone size: few
D gene: TRBD1

CDR3 protein: CASSLTGVGYEQYF
V gene: TRBV12-3/TRBV12-4
clone size: NA
D gene: NA

CDR3 protein: CSASSGGYEQYF
V gene: TRBV29-1
clone size: few
D gene: TRBD2

CDR3 protein: CASRLAGASQETQYF
V gene: TRBV12-3/TRBV12-4
clone size: NA
D gene: TRBD2

CDR3 protein: CSAQTQVATNEKLFF
V gene: TRBV20-1
clone size: few
D gene: NA

CDR3 protein: CASSYLGQAYEQYF
V gene: TRBV6-5
clone size: NA
D gene: TRBD1

CDR3 protein: CASSQIREEKLFF
V gene: TRBV4-3
clone size: few
D gene: NA

CDR3 protein: CASIARNTEAFF
V gene: TRBV2
clone size: NA
D gene: NA

CDR3 protein: CASSLGGGGYTF
V gene: TRBV11-2
clone size: NA
D gene: NA

CDR3 protein: CSVEEWTGATYEQYF
V gene: TRBV29-1
clone size: NA
D gene: TRBD1

CDR3 protein: CASSQAPQGEKTQYF
V gene: TRBV28
clone size: few
D gene: NA

CDR3 protein: CASSLNRLAGGGDTQYF
V gene: TRBV5-1
clone size: NA
D gene: TRBD2

CDR3 protein: CASSLAQQGDSIYNEQFF
V gene: TRBV7-8
clone size: NA
D gene: TRBD1

CDR3 protein: CSVGPTHEQYF
V gene: TRBV29-1
clone size: few
D gene: NA

CDR3 protein: CASSPHRTNEKLFF
V gene: TRBV7-9
clone size: NA
D gene: NA

CDR3 protein: CASQGSYNEQFF
V gene: TRBV5-1
clone size: many
D gene: NA

CDR3 protein: CSVVEGTSNTGELFF
V gene: TRBV29-1
clone size: NA
D gene: NA

CDR3 protein: CASSQETGLAGVSYEQYF
V gene: TRBV4-2
clone size: NA
D gene: TRBD2

CDR3 protein: CASSSGGDGKNIQYF
V gene: TRBV28
clone size: few
D gene: NA

CDR3 protein: CASSPRGRASYNEQFF
V gene: TRBV7-8
clone size: few
D gene: NA

CDR3 protein: CASSLAPGQGYEQYF
V gene: TRBV7-2
clone size: NA
D gene: TRBD1